Below, 27 T cell receptor beta chains from the same sample are listed, as sequenced in a study of blood T cell repertoires in COVID-19. TCRdb keeps only in-frame clones here, not all; method: immunoSEQ multiplex PCR. Among around 280,000 clones listed, 75% to 90% were seen once. Sequencing input: PBMCs or T cells enriched from blood (not recorded which). These receptors came from a woman between 40 and 50 years old who had recovered from COVID-19.

The rearrangement joins TRBV3-1 (or the pseudogene TRBV3-2) to TRBJ1-6; D might be TRBD1 (6 bases). CDR1 LGHDT and CDR2 YNNKEL come from the germline V gene (reference sequence). With 0 bases removed from V and 8 bases from J, the gap between germline ends came to 17 bases. The CDR3 sequence is 17 residues long. CDR3 sequence: CASSQEPGAPLDSPLHF. The DNA for the CDR3 is TGTGCCAGCAGCCAAGAACCAGGGGCGCCCTTGGATTCACCCCTCCACTTT.

The chain recombines TRBV30 with TRBJ2-3; 8 nucleotides align to TRBD2. The CDR3 has 15 residues. After removal of 4 bases from V and 0 bases from J, the junction contained 6 bases not matched to a gene. CDR1 GTSNPN and CDR2 SVGIG come from the germline V gene (reference sequence). DNA for the CDR3: TGTGCCTGGAATCTGGCGGGGGGTAGCACAGATACGCAGTATTTT. This gives the protein CAWNLAGGSTDTQYF.

This chain links TRBV6-6 with TRBJ1-1, with D possibly matching TRBD1 (5 bases). Trimming cost V 2 bases and J 7 bases, with 17 bases left between them. The CDR3 extends over 15 amino acids. Germline lookup yields CDR1 MNHNY and CDR2 SVGAGI (reference sequence). The CDR3: CASSYNRAGTLEAFF. The CDR3, as DNA: TGTGCCAGCAGTTACAATCGGGCGGGGACCCTTGAAGCTTTCTTT.

The chain couples TRBV6-5 to TRBJ2-5; maybe TRBD2 (5 bases). Per the germline V gene, CDR1 is MNHEY and CDR2 is SVGAGI. Trimming left V 5 bases short and J 5 bases short, with 12 bases between. This CDR3 spans 13 amino acids. The CDR3 DNA reads as TGTGCCAGCAGTACCAGGTCGGGGGAGACCCAGTACTTC. This sequence encodes CASSTRSGETQYF.

The V gene is TRBV6-5, the J gene TRBJ1-1; D not certain. Per germline, CDR1 MNHEY and CDR2 SVGAGI. V shed 2 bases and J shed 9 bases, with 13 bases lying between them. The CDR3 length is 13 residues. The CDR3 is CASSYGPAEKAFF. The CDR3 nucleotides are TGTGCCAGCAGTTACGGCCCGGCGGAAAAAGCTTTCTTT.

This sequence joins TRBV7-9 and TRBJ1-2, with D tentatively TRBD1 (5 bases). The germline V gene has CDR1 SEHNR and CDR2 FQNEAQ (reference sequence). The CDR3 is made up of 13 amino acids. V lost 1 base, J lost 8 bases, and 11 bases lay in between. CDR3 DNA: TGTGCCAGCAGCTTAGGGGGACTAGAGGGCTACACCTTC. Its protein product is CASSLGGLEGYTF.

This rearrangement joins TRBV2 to TRBJ2-7; a weak D match, TRBD1 (7 bases). The CDR3 has 13 residues. Germline lookup yields CDR1 SNHLY and CDR2 FYNNEI. The V gene lost 5 bases and the J gene lost 7 bases, with 15 bases spanning the gap. CDR3 DNA: TGTGCCAGCAGTCCTTCCAGGGGGGATGAGCAGTACTTC. This encodes CASSPSRGDEQYF.

This chain connects TRBV4-3 to TRBJ1-3, with 8 bases aligning to TRBD1. J gave up 1 base and V 0 bases, and 8 bases lay outside the gene matches. The CDR3 totals 18 residues. Germline CDR1 reads LGHNA; CDR2 reads YSLEER. CDR3 in DNA: TGCGCCAGCAGCCAAGAATCTGCGGGGACAGGATCTGGAAACACCATATATTTT. Translation gives CASSQESAGTGSGNTIYF.

The rearrangement links TRBV6-5 to TRBJ1-1, with TRBD1 as a possible D gene (6 bases). The CDR3 runs to 14 residues. Per the germline V gene, CDR1 is MNHEY and CDR2 is SVGAGI. Trimming pared 0 bases from V and 4 bases from J, leaving 9 bases between. The DNA for the CDR3 is TGTGCCAGCAGTTACTCGCAGGGGACCACTGAAGCTTTCTTT. It encodes CASSYSQGTTEAFF.

This clone has only a few counts. The chain recombines TRBV25-1 with TRBJ2-7; D remains unclear. The CDR3 covers 10 residues. Germline CDR1 MGHDK, CDR2 SYGVNS. V lost 11 bases, J lost 3 bases, and 8 bases lay in between. This CDR3 is CAGANYEQYF. The CDR3 coding sequence is TGTGCCGGAGCCAACTACGAGCAGTACTTC.

This chain connects TRBV23-1 to TRBJ2-1, with 11 bases aligning to TRBD2. TRBV23-1 falls under the ORF class, with uncertain function. This CDR3 region has 17 residues. V lost 0 bases and J lost 8; bases outside the gene matches: 9. The CDR3, as DNA: TGCGCCAGCAGTCAATCGATAGTAGCGGGAGGGTATGATGAGCAGTTCTTC. The encoded protein is CASSQSIVAGGYDEQFF.

Details on this clone: No conserved phenylalanine or tryptophan is present at the end of the CDR3, so a read error is the likely explanation. No DNA is shown, since the ends of the CDR3 on it are uncertain; the CDR3 is the one TCRdb lists. The chain links TRBV12-5 to TRBJ1-2; TRBD1 is the table's D call, not checked against the DNA. The CDR3 spans 11 amino acids, including both terminal residues. The germline V gene has CDR1 LGHNT and CDR2 FRNRAP. The CDR3: CASGLVEPDRI.

The chain employs TRBV5-1 and TRBJ2-5, with TRBD1 identical over 7 bases. Per germline, CDR1 SGHRS and CDR2 YFSETQ. This CDR3 comprises 15 residues. The V segment lost 4 bases and the J segment 2 bases; nucleotides outside the gene matches: 8. CDR3 nucleotides: TGCGCCAGCAGCCAAACCGGGACAGCTCAAGAGACCCAGTACTTC. Translation gives CASSQTGTAQETQYF.

This rearrangement joins TRBV19 to TRBJ1-2; the D is unclear. The CDR3 loop spans 16 amino acids. V was trimmed by 6 bases and J by 3 bases, leaving 20 bases between them. Germline-derived CDR1 and CDR2 are LNHDA and SQIVND (reference sequence). The CDR3, as DNA: TGTGCCAGTAGCCAAAGCGGCGGAGGGTTAGACTATGGCTACACCTTC. Protein sequence: CASSQSGGGLDYGYTF.

The chain links TRBV5-1 to TRBJ2-3; D is perhaps TRBD2 (5 bases). CDR3 length equals 15 residues. Germline lookup yields CDR1 SGHRS and CDR2 YFSETQ. Between the trimmed V and J ends, which lost 0 bases and 3 bases, there was a span of 11 bases. In DNA form, the CDR3 reads TGCGCCAGCAGCTTGGCCGTCAGAGGGACAGATACGCAGTATTTT. Protein: CASSLAVRGTDTQYF.

This chain connects TRBV4-1 to TRBJ1-5, with TRBD1 identical over 10 bases. This CDR3 contains 16 residues. The trim removed 3 bases at V and 4 bases at J, leaving 6 bases unmatched. The germline V gene has CDR1 MGHRA and CDR2 YSYEKL. CDR3 sequence reads: CASSQVRQGANQPQHF. The CDR3 region has the DNA TGCGCCAGCAGCCAGGTTAGACAGGGGGCAAATCAGCCCCAGCATTTT.

J is TRBJ1-3 and V is TRBV6-2 or TRBV6-3; tentative D call: TRBD1 (6 bases). The germline CDR1 and CDR2 sequences are MNHEY and SVGEGT. The CDR3 covers 14 residues. The V end was cut by 5 bases, the J end by 10 bases, with 18 bases between. This chain's CDR3 is CASSKQGATETIYF. The CDR3 DNA is TGTGCCAGCAGTAAACAGGGAGCAACGGAAACCATATATTTT.

A note on this clone: The sample has other DNA sequences that encode this CDR3 too. CDR3 nucleotides: TGCGCCAGCAGCCAAGAAAGGGGGGGGAGCGGGAGGGCCCGTGAGCAGTTCTTC. It encodes CASSQERGGSGRAREQFF. The chain couples TRBV4-3 to TRBJ2-1; 10 bases fit TRBD2. With V trimmed by 0 bases and J by 9 bases, 14 bases remained unmatched. The CDR3 consists of 18 residues. In germline, CDR1 is LGHNA, CDR2 YSLEER.

The chain uses TRBV6-5 and TRBJ2-7; D gene ambiguous. Germline CDR1 is MNHEY and CDR2 is SVGAGI. Trimming shortened V by 2 bases and J by 2 bases, and 13 bases separated the two germline ends. CDR3 length: 15 residues. The CDR3 sequence is CASSYDNTATYEQYF. The CDR3 DNA reads TGTGCCAGCAGTTACGACAACACGGCCACCTACGAGCAGTACTTC.

The chain joins TRBV6-4 to TRBJ2-1, with 7 bases lining up with TRBD1. The germline V gene encodes CDR1 MRHNA and CDR2 SNTAGT. The length of the CDR3 is 15 residues. V trimming: 1 base; J trimming: 7 bases; junction bases outside the gene matches: 7. In DNA form, the CDR3 reads TGTGCCAGCAGTGACTTGGCAGGGGGTAGTAATGAGCAGTTCTTC. It codes for CASSDLAGGSNEQFF.

The CDR3 coding sequence is TGCGCCAGCAGCCCTGGAGGCGGCCAAGAGACCCAGTACTTC. Its protein product is CASSPGGGQETQYF. The chain has TRBV4-1 and TRBJ2-5, with D perhaps matching TRBD2 (5 bases). This CDR3 contains 14 residues. V was clipped by 4 bases and J by 1 base, with 10 bases between them. The germline gives CDR1 MGHRA, CDR2 YSYEKL.

The V and J genes are TRBV9 and TRBJ2-1; no definite D call. The germline V gene has CDR1 SGDLS and CDR2 YYNGEE. This CDR3 is built from 14 residues. V lost 5 bases, J lost 8 bases, and 17 bases lay in between. CDR3 sequence reads: CASSVGPEIHEQFF. In nucleotides, the CDR3 is TGTGCCAGCAGTGTCGGTCCGGAGATCCATGAGCAGTTCTTC.

V gene TRBV11-2 combines with J gene TRBJ2-7, with no clear D. CDR3 length: 15 residues. Trimming cost V 5 bases and J 4 bases, with 18 bases left between them. The germline CDR1 and CDR2 sequences are SGHAT and FQNNGV. The CDR3 reads CASSPRSLFRYEQYF. In DNA, the CDR3 is TGTGCCAGCAGCCCCCGAAGTCTCTTCCGGTACGAGCAGTACTTC.

This clone was seen only a few times. V and J are TRBV5-1 and TRBJ1-3, with TRBD1 as a possible D gene (5 bases). In germline, CDR1 is SGHRS, CDR2 YFSETQ. The CDR3 has 14 residues. V was trimmed by 3 bases and J by 1 base, leaving 8 bases between them. CDR3 protein: CASSSGGSGNTIYF. The DNA of the CDR3 is TGCGCCAGCAGCTCTGGGGGGTCTGGAAACACCATATATTTT.

The V and J genes are TRBV19 and TRBJ2-7; D gene ambiguous. The ends were cut back, 3 bases at V and 7 bases at J, with 7 bases in the middle. The V gene's germline CDR1 is LNHDA and CDR2 SQIVND (reference sequence). The CDR3 contains 11 residues. For the CDR3, the DNA is TGTGCCAGTAGTATCCACGGGGAGCAGTACTTC. Translating it yields CASSIHGEQYF.

This CDR3 reads CASSQVDRGLVGGYTF. The CDR3 coding sequence is TGTGCCAGCAGCCAAGTGGACAGGGGGCTTGTAGGTGGCTACACCTTC. J is TRBJ1-2 and V is TRBV3-1 (or the pseudogene TRBV3-2); 11 bases align to TRBD1. The CDR3 has 16 amino acids. Germline CDR1 LGHDT, CDR2 YNNKEL (reference sequence). V was pared by 1 base and J by 7 bases, with 8 bases of the junction left unmatched.

The genes are TRBV7-6 and TRBJ2-7; D may be TRBD2 (6 bases). V shed 5 bases and J shed 1 base, with 15 bases lying between them. Germline lookup yields CDR1 SGHVS and CDR2 FNYEAQ. The CDR3 consists of 15 residues. The CDR3 region is CASSLAGSFSYEQYF. CDR3 in DNA: TGTGCCAGCAGCCTGGCGGGGAGTTTTTCCTACGAGCAGTACTTC.